Following are 29 T cell receptor beta chains from one sample sequenced in a study of T cell changes during pregnancy in multiple sclerosis. Assay used: immunoSEQ multiplex PCR; TCRdb lists only in-frame clones, some missing. The repertoire holds some 48,000 clones, with around 95% as singletons. The sequencing here drew on CD8+ T cells from peripheral blood mononuclear cells, taken in the first trimester of pregnancy. The receptors derive from a female donor with multiple sclerosis, enrolled in a pregnancy study.

This CDR3 is CASSWAGNEQFF. Here the CDR3 DNA reads TGTGCCAGTAGTTGGGCGGGGAATGAGCAGTTCTTC. The chain is built from TRBV19 and TRBJ2-1; perhaps TRBD2 as D (6 bases). CDR1 is LNHDA, CDR2 SQIVND, per germline (reference sequence). Trimming left V 5 bases short and J 7 bases short, with 9 bases between. This CDR3 contains 12 residues. Using reference TRBV19 and TRBJ2-1 for the parts outside the CDR3, the full variable domain is DGGITQSPKYLFRKEGQNVTLSCEQNLNHDAMYWYRQDPGQGLRLIYYSQIVNDFQKGDIAEGYSVSREKKESFPLTVTSAQKNPTAFYLCASSWAGNEQFFGPGTRLTVL.

As for this clone: In the same sample, other DNA sequences code for this CDR3. The chain is built from TRBV4-1 and TRBJ2-7; D is ambiguous. V was pared by 1 base and J by 0 bases, with 13 bases between. This CDR3 comprises 16 residues. Per the germline V gene, CDR1 is MGHRA and CDR2 is YSYEKL. CDR3 bases: TGCGCCAGCAGCCAAGTTTTGGCGGTAAGCTCCTACGAGCAGTACTTC. Encoded protein: CASSQVLAVSSYEQYF.

This clone was picked up one time. This chain links TRBV7-2 with TRBJ1-1; D is uncertain. The length of the CDR3 is 13 residues. Germline-derived CDR1 and CDR2 are SGHTA and FQGNSA. Between the trimmed V and J ends, which lost 1 base and 4 bases, there was a span of 7 bases. The CDR3 here is CASSLVEGTEAFF. The CDR3 bases are TGTGCCAGCAGCTTAGTGGAGGGCACTGAAGCTTTCTTT.

The chain has TRBV7-2 and TRBJ2-7; D gene unclear. This CDR3 has 15 residues. Germline CDR1 and CDR2: SGHTA and FQGNSA. The V gene lost 1 base and the J gene lost 4 bases, with 14 bases spanning the gap. The CDR3 region has the DNA TGTGCCAGCAGCTTAGGTCTTCGGTACAGTTACGAGCAGTACTTC. It is translated as CASSLGLRYSYEQYF. Drawing the rest from reference TRBV7-2 and TRBJ2-7, the complete variable domain is GAGVSQSPSNKVTEKGKDVELRCDPISGHTALYWYRQSLGQGLEFLIYFQGNSAPDKSGLPSDRFSAERTGGSVSTLTIQRTQQEDSAVYLCASSLGLRYSYEQYFGPGTRLTVT.

The chain employs TRBV5-4 and TRBJ2-1; a weak D match, TRBD2 (5 bases). This CDR3 comprises 15 residues. Germline CDR1 and CDR2: SGHNT and YYREEE (reference sequence). Trimming removed 0 bases from V and 0 bases from J, with 7 bases in between. The CDR3 protein is CASSLEGASYNEQFF. DNA of the CDR3: TGTGCCAGCAGCTTGGAGGGAGCCTCCTACAATGAGCAGTTCTTC.

CDR3 in amino acids: CASSQDNPREGPYNEQFF. The CDR3 region has the DNA TGCGCCAGCAGCCAAGATAACCCCCGGGAGGGCCCCTACAATGAGCAGTTCTTC. V gene TRBV4-1 combines with J gene TRBJ2-1; 8 positions agree with TRBD2. This CDR3 spans 18 amino acids. J lost 2 bases, V lost 0 bases, and 9 bases had no gene match. Germline V lookup: CDR1 MGHRA, CDR2 YSYEKL.

The chain recombines TRBV19 with TRBJ2-7; 7 bases line up with TRBD1. CDR3 size: 15 residues. Germline V lookup: CDR1 LNHDA, CDR2 SQIVND (reference sequence). V lost 5 bases, J lost 0 bases, and 7 bases stayed unmatched. The CDR3 coding sequence is TGTGCCAGTAGTCCCTTCCCAGGGGGCTCCTACGAGCAGTACTTC. Its translation: CASSPFPGGSYEQYF.

The chain carries TRBV7-2 and TRBJ2-1, with D unclear. The CDR3 is 12 amino acids. The germline V gene has CDR1 SGHTA and CDR2 FQGNSA. Between the trimmed V and J ends, which lost 4 bases and 4 bases, there was a span of 5 bases. In DNA, the CDR3 is TGTGCCAGCAGCTCAGAATACAATGAGCAGTTCTTC. This codes for CASSSEYNEQFF.

CDR3 nucleotide sequence: TGCAGCACAACAGGGCAAGAGACCCAGTACTTC. Translating gives CSTTGQETQYF. V and J are TRBV29-1 and TRBJ2-5; tentatively, D is TRBD1 (6 bases). Germline lookup yields CDR1 SQVTM and CDR2 ANQGSEA. CDR3 length equals 11 residues. Between the trimmed V and J ends, which lost 8 bases and 2 bases, there was a span of 9 bases.

The V gene is TRBV4-3, the J gene TRBJ2-3, with a weak D call TRBD2 (5 bases). The V end lost 5 bases, the J end lost 2 bases, and 14 bases lay between the germline ends. The CDR3 spans 15 residues. In germline, CDR1 is LGHNA, CDR2 YSLEER. CDR3 bases: TGCGCCAGCAGCGGATCCGACTACCCCACAGATACGCAGTATTTT. Translation: CASSGSDYPTDTQYF.

This rearrangement joins TRBV20-1 to TRBJ1-2; D not certain. Per germline, CDR1 DFQATT and CDR2 SNEGSKA (reference sequence). The V and J ends lost 6 bases and 8 bases respectively, with 13 bases between them. This CDR3 contains 11 residues. Here the CDR3 DNA reads TGCAGTGCCCCGCTCGGTGAAGGCTACACCTTC. This sequence encodes CSAPLGEGYTF.

The CDR3 is CASSDPGQSSYEQYF. The CDR3 region has the DNA TGTGCCAGCAGCGATCCGGGACAAAGCTCCTACGAGCAGTACTTC. This sequence joins TRBV7-9 and TRBJ2-7; possible D gene TRBD1, 6 bases. This CDR3 comprises 15 residues. Trimming left V 5 bases short and J 0 bases short, with 14 bases between. CDR1 is SEHNR, CDR2 FQNEAQ, per germline (reference sequence).

J is TRBJ2-7 and V is TRBV28; the D gene is possibly TRBD1 (5 bases). The CDR3 length is 14 residues. Trimming took off 4 bases at V and 4 bases at J, with 14 bases between the two ends. Germline-derived CDR1 and CDR2 are MDHEN and SYDVKM. The CDR3 DNA reads as TGTGCCAGCAGTTCTGAGACAGCCTTGTACGAGCAGTACTTC. Translated: CASSSETALYEQYF.

V is TRBV19 and J is TRBJ2-1, with 7 bases matching TRBD2. V gave up 7 bases and J gave up 7 bases; unmatched junction bases: 7. The CDR3 covers 13 residues. The V gene's germline CDR1 is LNHDA and CDR2 SQIVND (reference sequence). CDR3: CASMAGVVNEQFF. The CDR3 bases are TGTGCCAGTATGGCGGGAGTAGTAAATGAGCAGTTCTTC.

The J gene is TRBJ2-7, the V gene TRBV7-2; the D gene is possibly TRBD2 (6 bases). The V gene lost 4 bases and the J gene lost 0 bases, with 13 bases spanning the gap. This CDR3 comprises 15 residues. Germline V gives CDR1 SGHTA, CDR2 FQGNSA. CDR3 DNA: TGTGCCAGCAGCTCGGGACTTTCCCTCTCCTACGAGCAGTACTTC. It yields the protein CASSSGLSLSYEQYF.

The chain combines TRBV14 with TRBJ2-7; 7 bases agree with TRBD1. V lost 3 bases and J lost 5; bases outside the gene matches: 7. The CDR3 extends over 14 amino acids. Germline CDR1 and CDR2: SGHDN and FVKESK. CDR3 in DNA: TGTGCCAGCAGCCATGGAGACAGGGCCCACGAGCAGTACTTC. Protein sequence: CASSHGDRAHEQYF.

The rearrangement joins TRBV5-4 to TRBJ1-2, with D perhaps matching TRBD1 (5 bases). V lost 2 bases and J lost 5, with 10 bases in between. This CDR3 has 13 amino acids. CDR1 and CDR2 from the germline V gene are SGHNT and YYREEE (reference sequence). The CDR3 DNA sequence: TGTGCCAGCAGCTTTAGGGGAGGTTATGGCTACACCTTC. This sequence encodes CASSFRGGYGYTF.

V is TRBV2 and J is TRBJ2-5, with D perhaps TRBD2 (5 bases). The CDR3 length is 14 residues. Germline CDR1 reads SNHLY; CDR2 reads FYNNEI. Trimming left V 4 bases short and J 3 bases short, with 12 bases between. CDR3 DNA: TGTGCCAGCAGTGTACTAGGGCCCGAAGAGACCCAGTACTTC. This encodes CASSVLGPEETQYF.

The V gene is TRBV27, the J gene TRBJ2-7; no reliable D call. V was cut by 5 bases and J by 0 bases, with 11 bases left in between. CDR1 and CDR2 from the germline V gene are MNHEY and SMNVEV (reference sequence). This CDR3 has 14 residues. For the CDR3, the DNA is TGTGCCAGCAGTCACGACATCAGCTCCTACGAGCAGTACTTC. Its translation: CASSHDISSYEQYF.

The rearrangement uses TRBV6-5 and TRBJ2-3, with TRBD2 matching over 11 bases. Germline V lookup: CDR1 MNHEY, CDR2 SVGAGI. The V gene end was trimmed by 5 bases and the J gene end by 5 bases; junction bases not matched to a gene: 3. The CDR3 is made up of 14 amino acids. The CDR3 is CASSRLAGIDTQYF. CDR3 sequence (DNA): TGTGCCAGCAGTCGACTAGCGGGGATAGATACGCAGTATTTT.

The chain uses TRBV27 and TRBJ2-5; 8 nucleotides align to TRBD1. This CDR3 is built from 17 residues. The germline V gene has CDR1 MNHEY and CDR2 SMNVEV (reference sequence). The V and J ends lost 4 bases and 2 bases, in that order; junction bases with no gene match: 12. In nucleotides, the CDR3 is TGTGCCAGCAGTTCTATAATCACAGGGGGTTGGCAAGAGACCCAGTACTTC. Protein sequence: CASSSIITGGWQETQYF.

The chain joins TRBV27 to TRBJ2-7; the D gene is possibly TRBD1 (6 bases). The CDR3 has 14 amino acids. Germline-derived CDR1 and CDR2 are MNHEY and SMNVEV (reference sequence). The germline V and J ends were trimmed by 6 bases and 2 bases, with 14 bases remaining between them. DNA for the CDR3: TGTGCCAGCAGGTCAGGGGCGGGTCCCTACGAGCAGTACTTC. Its protein product is CASRSGAGPYEQYF.

The chain uses TRBV9 and TRBJ2-7; D is undetermined. Deletions cut 0 bases from V and 2 bases from J, with 6 bases between. Germline assignment: CDR1 SGDLS and CDR2 YYNGEE. This CDR3 is built from 13 residues. This CDR3 reads CASSVAPTYEQYF. CDR3 DNA sequence: TGTGCCAGCAGCGTAGCCCCCACCTACGAGCAGTACTTC.

The genes are TRBV18 and TRBJ2-7; a possible D gene is TRBD1 (6 bases). The germline V gene has CDR1 KGHSH and CDR2 LQKENI. The CDR3 contains 16 residues. V was pared by 2 bases and J by 1 base, with 15 bases between. The CDR3 reads CASSPADRFASYEQYF. The CDR3 DNA reads TGTGCCAGCTCACCAGCCGACAGGTTCGCGTCCTACGAGCAGTACTTC.

This rearrangement joins TRBV7-9 to TRBJ2-1, with D unclear. The CDR3 is 16 amino acids. Trimming removed 3 bases at V and 0 bases at J, with 12 bases between. Germline CDR1 SEHNR, CDR2 FQNEAQ (reference sequence). CDR3 in amino acids: CASSFGLQSSYNEQFF. The CDR3 bases are TGTGCCAGCAGCTTTGGGCTACAGAGCTCCTACAATGAGCAGTTCTTC.

V and J are TRBV25-1 and TRBJ1-5; D not resolved. Trimming stripped 2 bases from V and 7 bases from J, with 12 bases between. The CDR3 consists of 14 residues. Germline V gives CDR1 MGHDK, CDR2 SYGVNS. The CDR3 sequence: CASSEGPSRQPQHF. In DNA, the CDR3 is TGTGCCAGCAGTGAAGGCCCTAGTCGACAGCCCCAGCATTTT. The whole variable domain, remainder taken from reference TRBV25-1 and TRBJ1-5, is EADIYQTPRYLVIGTGKKITLECSQTMGHDKMYWYQQDPGMELHLIHYSYGVNSTEKGDLSSESTVSRIRTEHFPLTLESARPSHTSQYLCASSEGPSRQPQHFGDGTRLSIL.

The gene calls are TRBV5-5 and TRBJ2-7, with 7 bases matching TRBD2. The CDR3 consists of 13 residues. Trimming took 2 bases from V and 4 from J; bases not matched to a gene: 3. Germline V gives CDR1 SGHKS, CDR2 YYEKEE (reference sequence). The CDR3, as DNA: TGTGCCAGCAGCTTATTAGCGGGTTACGAGCAGTACTTC. It translates to CASSLLAGYEQYF.

CDR3 DNA: TGTGCCAGCAGCGTAGGAGGGGGACTAGCGGAGCCTACGCAGTATTTT. This translates into CASSVGGGLAEPTQYF. This rearrangement joins TRBV9 to TRBJ2-3, with 11 bases that match TRBD2. The germline V gene encodes CDR1 SGDLS and CDR2 YYNGEE. CDR3 length: 16 residues. The V segment lost 0 bases and the J segment 8 bases; nucleotides outside the gene matches: 8.

The chain carries TRBV6-4 and TRBJ2-3; TRBD2 is a possible D gene (6 bases). Trimming removed 5 bases at V and 0 bases at J, with 6 bases between. CDR3 length: 13 residues. Germline CDR1 and CDR2: MRHNA and SNTAGT. The CDR3 region is CASSSGSTDTQYF. The CDR3 DNA is TGTGCCAGCAGTAGCGGGAGCACAGATACGCAGTATTTT.